In its sample, the clone carrying this TCR beta chain was seen a few times. What it binds is not known. The same CDR3 can be traced to other DNA sequences in this sample. Every bit of the isolated RNA underwent reverse transcription, so sequencing read expressed TCRB transcripts. Approximately 3.6 million reads per sample on average were obtained from naive, central memory and regulatory T cell samples. Produced via immunoSEQ multiplex PCR; TCRdb's table is partial and in-frame only. The data hold a few hundred thousand clones, with about 15% observed a single time. Germline CDR1 SGDLS, CDR2 YYNGEE. This CDR3 contains 13 residues. Deletions cut 2 bases from V and 2 bases from J, with 7 bases between. The data derive from a study of beta chain features in type 1 diabetes. About the research overall: Cell yields, gender and age were comparable in patients and healthy donors. The study's findings and limits: Type 1 diabetes patients had TCRB CDR3s that were shorter (moderately but significantly so) in all four CD4+ subsets.

The chain is built from TRBV9 and TRBJ1-2; a weak D match, TRBD1 (6 bases). Sequencing was done on a sample of naive CD4+ T cells from blood. The sequence was collected from a man aged 18 to 29 with type 1 diabetes. The CDR3 is CASSVQGNYGYTF. The CDR3 bases are TGTGCCAGCAGCGTGCAGGGGAACTATGGCTACACCTTC.